Listed here is a single TCR beta chain. The CDR3 has 15 residues. The germline V and J ends were trimmed by 0 bases and 9 bases, with 17 bases remaining between them. In germline, CDR1 is MGHRA, CDR2 YSYEKL. The data belong to a study of T cell changes during pregnancy in multiple sclerosis. Libraries were prepared by immunoSEQ multiplex PCR; TCRdb keeps only in-frame clonotypes and omits some of them. The profile covers approximately 60,000 clones, with approximately 93% appearing a single time and 3.2% taken by the ten largest. The V and J genes are TRBV4-1 and TRBJ1-1, with a weak D call TRBD1 (5 bases). The receptor comes from a female donor with multiple sclerosis, enrolled in a pregnancy study. Sequenced material: CD8+ T cells from peripheral blood mononuclear cells, taken in the second trimester of pregnancy. The CDR3 sequence is CASSQDPGLLGQAFF. The CDR3 nucleotides are TGCGCCAGCAGCCAAGACCCGGGACTTCTAGGCCAAGCTTTCTTT.